This TCR beta chain stems from a study of OX40 agonist ivuxolimab in advanced cancers. This clone was counted between two and nine times. The germline V gene has CDR1 WSHSY and CDR2 SAAADI. The CDR3 loop spans 15 amino acids. The trim removed 3 bases at V and 7 bases at J, leaving 11 bases unmatched. Autoimmune disease history or systemic immunosuppression barred patients. Repertoires were generated with immunoSEQ multiplex PCR, while TCRdb's copy carries only in-frame clones and drops some. The table lists around 19,000 clones, approximately 84% of them singletons, with 20% to 25% in the top ten. The receptor was isolated from an adult with an advanced solid tumor such as melanoma, head and neck, liver or kidney cancer. Sequencing was performed on CD4+ or CD8+ T cells sorted from blood, taken in a trial of the OX40 agonist ivuxolimab. This chain uses TRBV10-2 with TRBJ2-7, with 8 nucleotides matching TRBD2. CDR3 in amino acids: CASSEGSGSWGEQYF. The CDR3 nucleotides read TGCGCCAGCAGTGAAGGGAGCGGGAGTTGGGGGGAGCAGTACTTC.